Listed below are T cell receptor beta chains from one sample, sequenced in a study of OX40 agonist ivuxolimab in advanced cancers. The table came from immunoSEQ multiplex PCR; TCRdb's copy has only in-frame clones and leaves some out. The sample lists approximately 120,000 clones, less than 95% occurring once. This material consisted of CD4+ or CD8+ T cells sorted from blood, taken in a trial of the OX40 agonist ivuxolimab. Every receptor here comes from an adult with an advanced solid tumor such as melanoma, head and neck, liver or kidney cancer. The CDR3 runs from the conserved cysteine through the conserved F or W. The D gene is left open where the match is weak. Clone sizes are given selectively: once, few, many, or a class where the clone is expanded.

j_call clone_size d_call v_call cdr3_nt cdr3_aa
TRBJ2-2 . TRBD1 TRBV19 TGTGCCAGTAAGGGACAGGGCGACACCGGGGAGCTGTTTTTT CASKGQGDTGELFF
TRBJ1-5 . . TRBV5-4 TGTGCCAGCAGCCGGTGGGATAGCAATCAGCCCCAGCATTTT CASSRWDSNQPQHF
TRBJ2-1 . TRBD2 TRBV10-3 TGTGCCATCAGTGACCTGGCTAGCGGGAGTCATGAGCAGTTCTTC CAISDLASGSHEQFF
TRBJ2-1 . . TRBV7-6 TGTGCCAGCAGCTTAGCGCTGGGGACTGAGCAGTTCTTC CASSLALGTEQFF
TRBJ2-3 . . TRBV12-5 TGTGCTAGTGCCCAGTTGGTGACTTGGGGCACAGATACGCAGTATTTT CASAQLVTWGTDTQYF
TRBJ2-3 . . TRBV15 TGTGCCACCAGCATAGACCCTAGTTGGACGCAGTATTTT CATSIDPSWTQYF
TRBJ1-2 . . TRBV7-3 TGTGCCAGCAGCTCAAAGGTCAACGACTACACCTTC CASSSKVNDYTF
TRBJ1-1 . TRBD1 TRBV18 TGTGCCAGCTCACGGACCCGGGGACAGTCGTACACTGAAGCTTTCTTT CASSRTRGQSYTEAFF
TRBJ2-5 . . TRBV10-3 TGTGCCATCAGTTACAGTTCGGAAGAGACCCAGTACTTC CAISYSSEETQYF
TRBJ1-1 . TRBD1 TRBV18 TGTGCCAGCTCACCACCATGGGACAGGGCACACACTGAAGCTTTCTTT CASSPPWDRAHTEAFF
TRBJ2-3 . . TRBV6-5 TGTGCCAGCAGCTCCAGGTCACCGCCCACAGATACGCAGTATTTT CASSSRSPPTDTQYF
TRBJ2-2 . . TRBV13 TGTGCCAGCAGCTTAGAGACTTCGGGAGAGGAGCTGTTTTTT CASSLETSGEELFF
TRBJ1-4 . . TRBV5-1 TGCGCCAGCAGCTCCGGGACGGGAAATGAAAAACTGTTTTTT CASSSGTGNEKLFF
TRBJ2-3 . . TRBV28 TGTGCCAGCAGCTTAATCACAGATACGCAGTATTTT CASSLITDTQYF
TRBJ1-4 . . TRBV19 TGTGCCAGTAGTATGGGGGGAACTAATGAAAAACTGTTTTTT CASSMGGTNEKLFF
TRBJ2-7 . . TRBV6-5 TGTGCCAGCAGTCGCATGGGACAATCCTCCTACGAGCAGTACTTC CASSRMGQSSYEQYF
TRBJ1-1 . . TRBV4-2 TGTGCCAGCAGCCAAGAGGGACTCTTGGGTACTGAAGCTTTCTTT CASSQEGLLGTEAFF
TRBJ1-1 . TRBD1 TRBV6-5 TGTGCCAGCAGTTTGTGGACAGGCGATGAAGCTTTCTTT CASSLWTGDEAFF
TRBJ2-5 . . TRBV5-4 TGTGCCAGCAGCGCCATGACTAACCGCCCAGAGACCCAGTACTTC CASSAMTNRPETQYF
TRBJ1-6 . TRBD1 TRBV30 TGTGCCTGGAGGGGGACAGGGAGGAATTCACCCCTCCACTTT CAWRGTGRNSPLHF
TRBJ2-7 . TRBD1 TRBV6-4 TGTGCCAGCAGTTCACCCGGGACAGGGAGGTACGAGCAGTACTTC CASSSPGTGRYEQYF
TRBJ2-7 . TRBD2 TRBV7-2 TGTGCCAGCAGCCCGAGGACTAGCGGTCTCTACGAGCAGTACTTC CASSPRTSGLYEQYF
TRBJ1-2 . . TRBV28 TGTGCCAGCAGTTCAGAATCGGGAGGGGTCTATGGCTACACCTTC CASSSESGGVYGYTF
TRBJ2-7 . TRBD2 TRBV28 TGTGCCAGCAGTGAAGGGACTAGCGGCCACGAGCAGTACTTC CASSEGTSGHEQYF
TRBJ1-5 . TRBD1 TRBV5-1 TGCGCCAGCAGCTTGGAGGGACAGGGCAATCAGCCCCAGCATTTT CASSLEGQGNQPQHF
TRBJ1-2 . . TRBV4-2 TGTGCCAGCAGCTTTGGACAGTTGGCTAACTATGGCTACACCTTC CASSFGQLANYGYTF
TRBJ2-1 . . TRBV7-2 TGTGCCAGCAGCTCCGCCCGTGGCGCCTGGAATGAGCAGTTCTTC CASSSARGAWNEQFF
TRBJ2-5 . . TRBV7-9 TGTGCCAGCAGCTTAAATGGGGGCCCTGTACAAGAGACCCAGTACTTC CASSLNGGPVQETQYF
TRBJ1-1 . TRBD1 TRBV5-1 TGCGCCAGCAGCCCCCAGACAGGGGGCAATGCTTTCTTT CASSPQTGGNAFF
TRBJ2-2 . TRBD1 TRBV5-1 TGCGCCAGCAGTTCTACACCCCGGGGACAGGGACACGGGGAGCTGTTTTTT CASSSTPRGQGHGELFF
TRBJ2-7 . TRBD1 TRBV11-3 TGTGCCAGCAGCTTGCGACAGGGGGGCGAGCAGTACTTC CASSLRQGGEQYF
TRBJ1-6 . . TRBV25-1 TGTGCCAGCAGTGAATCGGTTAGCTATTCACCCCTCCACTTT CASSESVSYSPLHF
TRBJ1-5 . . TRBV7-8 TGTGCCAGCACCGTGAGGGGGGTGGATCAGCCCCAGCATTTT CASTVRGVDQPQHF
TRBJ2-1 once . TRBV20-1 TGCAGTGCTAGCCCCGCGCAGGAGCAGTTCTTC CSASPAQEQFF
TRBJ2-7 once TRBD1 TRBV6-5 TGTGCCAGCAGCCGGGACAGGCCCTCCGACGAGCAGTACTTC CASSRDRPSDEQYF
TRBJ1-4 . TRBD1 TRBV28 TGTGCCAGCAGTTCGGGACAGGGGGCCGAAAAACTGTTTTTT CASSSGQGAEKLFF
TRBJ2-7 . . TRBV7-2 TGTGCCAGCAGCTTAATGGGCGTCGGGTCCTACGAGCAGTACTTC CASSLMGVGSYEQYF
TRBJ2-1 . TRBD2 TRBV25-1 TGTGCCAGCAGTGAATTGCCCATAGCGGGAGGGCCCGATGAGCAGTTCTTC CASSELPIAGGPDEQFF
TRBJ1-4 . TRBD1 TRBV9 TGTGCCAGCAGCGTCTCCCGCGGGACAGGGGATGAAAAACTGTTTTTT CASSVSRGTGDEKLFF
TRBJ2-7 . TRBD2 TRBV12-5 TGTGCTAGTGGTTTGAGCGGGGGGAACGAGCAGTACTTC CASGLSGGNEQYF
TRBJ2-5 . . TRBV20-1 TGCAGTGCTCAGGGGACGGAGACCCAGTACTTC CSAQGTETQYF
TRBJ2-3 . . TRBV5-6 TGTGCCAGCAGCCCCAGGGTCAGCACAGATACGCAGTATTTT CASSPRVSTDTQYF
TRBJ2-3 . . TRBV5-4 TGTGCCAGCAGCTTGGTGGGACTCCGATCAGATACGCAGTATTTT CASSLVGLRSDTQYF
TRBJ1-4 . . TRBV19 TGTGCCAGTAGTGCCCCGGGAGCTAATGAAAAACTGTTTTTT CASSAPGANEKLFF
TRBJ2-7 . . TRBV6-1 TGTGCCAGCAATTCGGGACACCAGTACTTC CASNSGHQYF
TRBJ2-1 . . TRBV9 TGTGCCAGCAGCGTAGGAATGGGGGAATCCTACAATGAGCAGTTCTTC CASSVGMGESYNEQFF
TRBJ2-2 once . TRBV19 TGTGCCAGTATCCTAAATGGGGTACTTTTGAACACCGGGGAGCTGTTTTTT CASILNGVLLNTGELFF
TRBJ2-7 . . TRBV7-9 TGTGCCAGCAGCCAACAGGGAGTGTCCTACGAGCAGTACTTC CASSQQGVSYEQYF
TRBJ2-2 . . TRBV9 TGTGCCAGCAGCGTAGCCGGTAGATCGAACACCGGGGAGCTGTTTTTT CASSVAGRSNTGELFF
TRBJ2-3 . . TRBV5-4 TGTGCCAGCAGCCATCGGTCTCTCGACGGGGATACGCAGTATTTT CASSHRSLDGDTQYF
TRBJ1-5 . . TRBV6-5 TGTGCCAGCAGTTATTCGGGCCTGAATCAGCCCCAGCATTTT CASSYSGLNQPQHF
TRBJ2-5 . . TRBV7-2 TGTGCCAGCAGCTTAGGGGGGGCGCAGGGTCCTATACGGGAGCAGTACTTC CASSLGGAQGPIREQYF